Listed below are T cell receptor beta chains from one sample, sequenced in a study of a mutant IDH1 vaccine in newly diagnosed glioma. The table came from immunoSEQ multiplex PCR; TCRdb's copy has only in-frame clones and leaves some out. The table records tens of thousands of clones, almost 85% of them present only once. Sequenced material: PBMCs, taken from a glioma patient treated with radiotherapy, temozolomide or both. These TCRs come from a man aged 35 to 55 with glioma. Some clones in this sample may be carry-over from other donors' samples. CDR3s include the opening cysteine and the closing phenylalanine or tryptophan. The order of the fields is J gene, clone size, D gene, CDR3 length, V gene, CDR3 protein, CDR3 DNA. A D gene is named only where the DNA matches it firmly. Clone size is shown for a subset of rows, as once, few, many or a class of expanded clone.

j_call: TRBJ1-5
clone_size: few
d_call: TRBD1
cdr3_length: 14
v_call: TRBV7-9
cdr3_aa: CASSLGQGGQPQHF
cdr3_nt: TGTGCCAGCAGCTTGGGACAGGGCGGACAGCCCCAGCATTTT

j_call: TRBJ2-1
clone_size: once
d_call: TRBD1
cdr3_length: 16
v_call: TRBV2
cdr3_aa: CASSVRWDRAYNEQFF
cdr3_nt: TGTGCCAGCAGTGTGAGGTGGGACAGGGCGTACAATGAGCAGTTCTTC

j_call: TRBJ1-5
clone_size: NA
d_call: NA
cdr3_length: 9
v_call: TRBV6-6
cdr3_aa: CASGQPQHF
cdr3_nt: TGTGCCAGCGGTCAGCCCCAGCATTTT

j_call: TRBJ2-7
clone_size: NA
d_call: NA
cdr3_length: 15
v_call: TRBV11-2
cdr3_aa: CASSLASGTFYEQYF
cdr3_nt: TGTGCCAGCAGCCTCGCCTCCGGGACCTTCTACGAGCAGTACTTC

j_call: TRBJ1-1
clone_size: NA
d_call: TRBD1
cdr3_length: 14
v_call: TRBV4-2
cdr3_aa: CASSQGTGETEAFF
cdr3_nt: TGTGCCAGCAGCCAAGGGACAGGGGAGACTGAAGCTTTCTTT

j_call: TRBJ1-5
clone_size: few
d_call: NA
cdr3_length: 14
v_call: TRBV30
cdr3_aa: CAWSVSQGGQPQHF
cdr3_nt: TGTGCCTGGAGTGTATCTCAGGGTGGTCAGCCCCAGCATTTT

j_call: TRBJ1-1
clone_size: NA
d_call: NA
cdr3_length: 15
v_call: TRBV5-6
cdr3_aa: CASSPRPGGYTEAFF
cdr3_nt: TGTGCCAGCAGTCCCAGGCCCGGGGGGTACACTGAAGCTTTCTTT

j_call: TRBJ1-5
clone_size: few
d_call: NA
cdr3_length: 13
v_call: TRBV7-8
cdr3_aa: CASSLFTGQPQHF
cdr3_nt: TGTGCCAGCAGCCTCTTCACGGGTCAGCCCCAGCATTTT

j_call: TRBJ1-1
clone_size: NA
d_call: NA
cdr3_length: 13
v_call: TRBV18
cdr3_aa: CASSPKGHTEAFF
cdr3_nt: TGTGCCAGCTCACCAAAGGGGCACACTGAAGCTTTCTTT

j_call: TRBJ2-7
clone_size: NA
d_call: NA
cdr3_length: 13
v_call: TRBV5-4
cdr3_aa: CASSLEHTYEQYF
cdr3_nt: TGTGCCAGCAGCTTGGAACACACCTACGAGCAGTACTTC

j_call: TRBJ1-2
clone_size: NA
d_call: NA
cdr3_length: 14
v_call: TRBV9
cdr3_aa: CASSPQSGWGGYTF
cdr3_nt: TGTGCCAGCAGCCCCCAGTCGGGTTGGGGAGGCTACACCTTC

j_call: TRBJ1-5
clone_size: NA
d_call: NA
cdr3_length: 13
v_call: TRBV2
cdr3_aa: CASSENNNQPQHF
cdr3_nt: TGTGCCAGCAGTGAAAACAACAATCAGCCCCAGCATTTT

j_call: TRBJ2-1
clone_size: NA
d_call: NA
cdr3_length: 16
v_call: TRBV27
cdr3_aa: CASSRTGAQVQGKQFF
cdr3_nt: TGTGCCAGCAGCCGCACCGGGGCCCAGGTACAGGGTAAGCAGTTCTTC

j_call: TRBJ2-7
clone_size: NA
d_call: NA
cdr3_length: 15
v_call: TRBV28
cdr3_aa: CASSAPPATGNEQYF
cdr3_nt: TGTGCCAGCAGTGCCCCGCCCGCGACAGGTAACGAGCAGTACTTC

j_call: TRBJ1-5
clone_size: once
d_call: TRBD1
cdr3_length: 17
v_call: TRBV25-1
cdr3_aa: CASSGDGQGKGNQPQHF
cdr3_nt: TGTGCCAGCAGTGGGGACGGACAGGGGAAGGGCAATCAGCCCCAGCATTTT

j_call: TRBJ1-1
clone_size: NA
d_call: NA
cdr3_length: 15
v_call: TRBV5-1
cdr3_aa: CASRPTGTMNTEAFF
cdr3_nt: TGCGCCAGCCGACCAACCGGGACAATGAACACTGAAGCTTTCTTT

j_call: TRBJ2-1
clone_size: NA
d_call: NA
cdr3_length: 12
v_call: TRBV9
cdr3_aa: CASTDSYNEQFF
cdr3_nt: TGTGCCAGCACGGACTCCTACAATGAGCAGTTCTTC

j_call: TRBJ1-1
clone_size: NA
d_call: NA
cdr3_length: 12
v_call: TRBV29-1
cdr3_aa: CSVESGNTEAFF
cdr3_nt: TGCAGCGTTGAGTCAGGGAACACTGAAGCTTTCTTT

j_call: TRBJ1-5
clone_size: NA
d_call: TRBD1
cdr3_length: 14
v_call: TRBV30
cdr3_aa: CAWSSGTGGQPQHF
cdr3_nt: TGTGCCTGGAGTTCCGGGACAGGGGGACAGCCCCAGCATTTT

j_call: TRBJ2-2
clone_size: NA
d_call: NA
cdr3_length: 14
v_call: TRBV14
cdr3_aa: CASIARGEDGELFF
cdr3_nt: TGTGCCAGCATTGCGAGGGGGGAAGACGGGGAGCTGTTTTTT

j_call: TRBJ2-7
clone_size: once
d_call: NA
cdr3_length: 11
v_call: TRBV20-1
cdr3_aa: CSARVGAEQYF
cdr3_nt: TGCAGTGCTAGAGTCGGGGCCGAGCAGTACTTC

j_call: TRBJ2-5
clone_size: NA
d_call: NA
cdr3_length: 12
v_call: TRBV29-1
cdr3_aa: CSAGEYQETQYF
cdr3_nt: TGCAGCGCGGGAGAGTACCAAGAGACCCAGTACTTC

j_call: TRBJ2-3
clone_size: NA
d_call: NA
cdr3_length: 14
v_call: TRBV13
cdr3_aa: CASSRTDPPPTQYF
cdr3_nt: TGTGCCAGCAGCCGGACGGACCCGCCCCCTACGCAGTATTTT

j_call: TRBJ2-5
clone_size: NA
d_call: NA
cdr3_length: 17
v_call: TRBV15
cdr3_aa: CATSRPSGGPVQETQYF
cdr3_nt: TGTGCCACCAGCAGACCCTCGGGGGGCCCGGTCCAAGAGACCCAGTACTTC

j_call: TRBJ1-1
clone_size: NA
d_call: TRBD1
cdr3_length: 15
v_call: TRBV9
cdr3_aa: CASSATGAPDTEAFF
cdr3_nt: TGTGCCAGCAGCGCCACAGGGGCCCCGGACACTGAAGCTTTCTTT

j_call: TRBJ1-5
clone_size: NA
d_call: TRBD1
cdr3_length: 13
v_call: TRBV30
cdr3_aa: CAWSGAGGQPQHF
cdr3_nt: TGTGCCTGGAGTGGGGCAGGGGGTCAGCCCCAGCATTTT

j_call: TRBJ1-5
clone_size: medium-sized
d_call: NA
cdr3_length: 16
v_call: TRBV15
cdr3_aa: CATSSRGGLSNQPQHF
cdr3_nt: TGTGCCACCAGCAGTCGAGGGGGACTTAGCAATCAGCCCCAGCATTTT

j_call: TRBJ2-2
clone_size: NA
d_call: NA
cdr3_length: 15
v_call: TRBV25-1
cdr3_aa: CASSWDGSNTGELFF
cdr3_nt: TGTGCCAGCTCCTGGGACGGAAGTAACACCGGGGAGCTGTTTTTT

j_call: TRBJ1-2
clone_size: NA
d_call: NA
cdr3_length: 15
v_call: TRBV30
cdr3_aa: CAVTLRGWANYGYTF
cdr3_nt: TGTGCCGTCACTCTCAGGGGATGGGCTAACTATGGCTACACCTTC

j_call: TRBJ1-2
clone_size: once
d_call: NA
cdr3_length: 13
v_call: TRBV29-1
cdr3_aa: CSVTGGSNYGYTF
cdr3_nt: TGCAGCGTTACAGGTGGATCTAACTATGGCTACACCTTC

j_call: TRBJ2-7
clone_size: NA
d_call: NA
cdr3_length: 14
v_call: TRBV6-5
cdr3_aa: CASGAKAFSNEQYF
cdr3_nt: TGTGCCAGCGGGGCGAAGGCTTTTTCCAACGAGCAGTACTTC

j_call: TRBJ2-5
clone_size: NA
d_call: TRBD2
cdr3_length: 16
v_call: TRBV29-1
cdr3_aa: CSVDGLRGATQETQYF
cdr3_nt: TGCAGCGTTGATGGTCTGCGGGGGGCGACCCAAGAGACCCAGTACTTC

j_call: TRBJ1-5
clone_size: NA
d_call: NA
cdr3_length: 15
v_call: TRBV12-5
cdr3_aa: CASGLVPGANQPQHF
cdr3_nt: TGTGCTAGTGGTTTGGTTCCAGGGGCCAATCAGCCCCAGCATTTT

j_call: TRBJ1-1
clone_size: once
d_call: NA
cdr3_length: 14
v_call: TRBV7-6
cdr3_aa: CASSPAPRDTEAFF
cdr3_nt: TGTGCCAGCAGCCCCGCTCCCAGGGACACTGAAGCTTTCTTT

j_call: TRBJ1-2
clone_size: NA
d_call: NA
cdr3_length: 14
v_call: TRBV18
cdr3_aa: CASSPPVVAFGYTF
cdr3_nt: TGTGCCAGCTCACCCCCGGTTGTCGCATTTGGCTACACCTTC

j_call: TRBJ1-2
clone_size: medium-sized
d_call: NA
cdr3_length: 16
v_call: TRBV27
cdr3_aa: CASSLSVSTGAYGYTF
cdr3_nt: TGTGCCAGCAGTTTATCGGTCAGTACAGGAGCCTATGGCTACACCTTC

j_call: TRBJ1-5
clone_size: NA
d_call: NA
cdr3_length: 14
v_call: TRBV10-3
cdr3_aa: CAIRTTGPNQPQHF
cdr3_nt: TGTGCCATCAGAACGACAGGACCCAATCAGCCCCAGCATTTT

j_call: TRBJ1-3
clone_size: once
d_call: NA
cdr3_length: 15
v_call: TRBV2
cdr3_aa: CASSAALYPGNTIYF
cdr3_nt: TGTGCCAGCAGCGCGGCCCTCTATCCCGGAAACACCATATATTTT

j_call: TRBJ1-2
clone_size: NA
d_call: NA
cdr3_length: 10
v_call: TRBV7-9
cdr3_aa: CASSLRGYTF
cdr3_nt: TGTGCCAGCAGCTTGAGGGGCTACACCTTC

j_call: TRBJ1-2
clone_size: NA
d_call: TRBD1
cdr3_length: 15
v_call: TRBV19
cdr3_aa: CASSIGTGGGYGYTF
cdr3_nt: TGTGCCAGTAGTATAGGGACAGGGGGAGGCTATGGCTACACCTTC

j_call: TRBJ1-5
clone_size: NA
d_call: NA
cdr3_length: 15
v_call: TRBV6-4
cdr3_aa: CASSDTMGPNQPQHF
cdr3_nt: TGTGCCAGCAGTGACACCATGGGGCCCAATCAGCCCCAGCATTTT

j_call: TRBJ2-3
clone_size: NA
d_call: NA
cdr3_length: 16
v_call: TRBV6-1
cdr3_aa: CASSEGGTSLADTQYF
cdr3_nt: TGTGCCAGCAGTGAGGGGGGCACCTCCTTAGCAGATACGCAGTATTTT

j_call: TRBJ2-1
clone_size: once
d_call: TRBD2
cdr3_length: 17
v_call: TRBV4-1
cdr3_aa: CASSHPERGSLNNEQFF
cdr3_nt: TGCGCCAGCAGCCATCCTGAGCGGGGGAGCCTTAACAATGAGCAGTTCTTC

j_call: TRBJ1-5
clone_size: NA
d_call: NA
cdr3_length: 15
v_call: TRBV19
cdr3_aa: CASSIGGRGNQPQHF
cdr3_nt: TGTGCCAGTAGTATAGGGGGTCGGGGGAATCAGCCCCAGCATTTT

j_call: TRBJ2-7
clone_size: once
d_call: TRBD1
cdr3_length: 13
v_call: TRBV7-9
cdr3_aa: CASSLGQDYEQYF
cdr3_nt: TGTGCCAGCAGCTTGGGACAGGACTACGAGCAGTACTTC

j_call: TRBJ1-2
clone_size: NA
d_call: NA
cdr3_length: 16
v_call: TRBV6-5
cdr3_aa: CASSYGAGRDNYGYTF
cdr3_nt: TGTGCCAGCAGTTACGGGGCAGGGAGGGACAACTATGGCTACACCTTC

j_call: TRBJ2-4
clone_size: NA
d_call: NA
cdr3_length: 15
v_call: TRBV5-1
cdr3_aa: CASSLRGSQGNIQYF
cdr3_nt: TGCGCCAGCAGCTTGCGGGGTAGCCAGGGAAACATTCAGTACTTC

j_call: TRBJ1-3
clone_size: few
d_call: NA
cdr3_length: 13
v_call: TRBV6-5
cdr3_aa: CASSQGGADTIYF
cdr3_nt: TGTGCCAGCAGTCAGGGAGGTGCGGACACCATATATTTT

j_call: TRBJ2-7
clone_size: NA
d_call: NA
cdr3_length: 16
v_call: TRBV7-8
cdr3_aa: CASSTMGGISRYEQYF
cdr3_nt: TGTGCCAGCAGCACAATGGGGGGAATTTCGAGATACGAGCAGTACTTC

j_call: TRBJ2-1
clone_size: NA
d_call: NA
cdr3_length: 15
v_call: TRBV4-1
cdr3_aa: CASSHLREDRYEQFF
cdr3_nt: TGCGCCAGCAGCCATTTAAGGGAAGACCGATATGAGCAGTTCTTC

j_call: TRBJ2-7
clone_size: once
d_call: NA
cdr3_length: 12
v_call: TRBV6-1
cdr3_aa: CASSRERGGQYF
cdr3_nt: TGTGCCAGCAGTCGGGAGCGAGGGGGGCAGTACTTC

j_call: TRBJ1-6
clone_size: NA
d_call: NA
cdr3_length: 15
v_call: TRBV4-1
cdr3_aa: CASSPSAGYSSPLHF
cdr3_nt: TGCGCCAGCAGCCCCTCGGCAGGGTACTCTTCACCCCTCCACTTT

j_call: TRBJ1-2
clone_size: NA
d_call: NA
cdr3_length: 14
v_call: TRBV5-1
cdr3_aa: CASSLLPSDYGYTF
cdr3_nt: TGCGCCAGCAGCTTGCTCCCTTCTGACTATGGCTACACCTTC

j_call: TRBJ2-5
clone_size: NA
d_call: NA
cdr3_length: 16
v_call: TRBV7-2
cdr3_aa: CASSPGRDSGLGTQYF
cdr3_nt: TGTGCCAGCAGCCCTGGACGGGACTCCGGGTTGGGGACCCAGTACTTC

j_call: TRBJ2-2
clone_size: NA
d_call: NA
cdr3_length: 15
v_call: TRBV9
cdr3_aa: CASSVGAANTGELFF
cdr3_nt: TGTGCCAGCAGCGTCGGGGCCGCGAACACCGGGGAGCTGTTTTTT

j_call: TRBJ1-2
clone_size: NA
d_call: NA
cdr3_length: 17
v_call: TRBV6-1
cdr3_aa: CASSEPGRNERNYGYTF
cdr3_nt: TGTGCCAGCAGTGAACCCGGAAGGAACGAAAGGAACTATGGCTACACCTTC

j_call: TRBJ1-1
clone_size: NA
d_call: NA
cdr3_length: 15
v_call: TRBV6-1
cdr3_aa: CASSEPRQQNTEAFF
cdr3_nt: TGTGCCAGCAGTGAACCCCGACAGCAAAACACTGAAGCTTTCTTT

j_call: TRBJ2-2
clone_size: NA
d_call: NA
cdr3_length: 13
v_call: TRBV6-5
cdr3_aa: CASTTVNTGELFF
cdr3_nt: TGTGCCAGCACTACAGTGAACACCGGGGAGCTGTTTTTT

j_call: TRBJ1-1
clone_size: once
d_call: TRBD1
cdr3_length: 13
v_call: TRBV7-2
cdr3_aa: CASSFRGQAEAFF
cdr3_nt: TGTGCCAGCAGCTTCAGGGGGCAGGCTGAAGCTTTCTTT